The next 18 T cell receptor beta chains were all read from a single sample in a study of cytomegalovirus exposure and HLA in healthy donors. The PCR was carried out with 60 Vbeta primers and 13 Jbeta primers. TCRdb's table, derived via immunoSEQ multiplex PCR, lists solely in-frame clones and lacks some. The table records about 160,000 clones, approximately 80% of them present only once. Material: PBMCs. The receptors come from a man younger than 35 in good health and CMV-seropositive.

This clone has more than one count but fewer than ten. Written as DNA, the CDR3 is TGTGCCAGCAGCCGAGGGGATACCGGGACTACCTACGAGCAGTACTTC. Residues: CASSRGDTGTTYEQYF. The chain carries TRBV11-2 and TRBJ2-7, with TRBD2 matching over 7 bases. This CDR3 contains 16 residues. Germline V lookup: CDR1 SGHAT, CDR2 FQNNGV. With 5 bases clipped from V and 2 bases from J, the junction kept 12 bases outside the gene matches.

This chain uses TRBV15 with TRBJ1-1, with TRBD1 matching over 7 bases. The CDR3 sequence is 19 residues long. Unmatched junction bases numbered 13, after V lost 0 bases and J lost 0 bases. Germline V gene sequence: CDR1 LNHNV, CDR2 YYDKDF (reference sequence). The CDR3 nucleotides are TGTGCCACCAGCAGAGATCCGCGACAGGGCCAACTATTGAACACTGAAGCTTTCTTT. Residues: CATSRDPRQGQLLNTEAFF.

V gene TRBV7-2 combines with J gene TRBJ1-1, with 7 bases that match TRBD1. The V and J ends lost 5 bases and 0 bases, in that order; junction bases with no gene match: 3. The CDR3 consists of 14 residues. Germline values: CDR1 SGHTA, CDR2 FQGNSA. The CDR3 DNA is TGTGCCAGCAGCCCTGGGACAGTGAACACTGAAGCTTTCTTT. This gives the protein CASSPGTVNTEAFF.

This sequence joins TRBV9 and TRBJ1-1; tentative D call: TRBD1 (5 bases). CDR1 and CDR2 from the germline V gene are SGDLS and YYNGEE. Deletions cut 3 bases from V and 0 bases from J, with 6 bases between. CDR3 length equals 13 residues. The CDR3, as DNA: TGTGCCAGCAGCGGGGGCCTGAACACTGAAGCTTTCTTT. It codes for CASSGGLNTEAFF. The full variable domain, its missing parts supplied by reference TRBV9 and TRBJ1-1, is DSGVTQTPKHLITATGQRVTLRCSPRSGDLSVYWYQQSLDQGLQFLIQYYNGEERAKGNILERFSAQQFPDLHSELNLSSLELGDSALYFCASSGGLNTEAFFGQGTRLTVV.

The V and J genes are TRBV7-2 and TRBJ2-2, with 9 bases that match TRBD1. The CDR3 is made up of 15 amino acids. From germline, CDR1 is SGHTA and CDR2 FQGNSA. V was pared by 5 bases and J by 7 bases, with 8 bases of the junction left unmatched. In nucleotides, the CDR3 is TGTGCCAGCAGCGCCGGGACAGGGACGGACGGGGAGCTGTTTTTT. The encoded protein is CASSAGTGTDGELFF.

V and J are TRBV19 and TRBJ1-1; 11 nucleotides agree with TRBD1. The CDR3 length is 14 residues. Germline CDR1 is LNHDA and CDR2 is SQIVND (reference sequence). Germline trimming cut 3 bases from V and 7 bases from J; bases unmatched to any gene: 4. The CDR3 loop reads CASSMDRGLGEAFF. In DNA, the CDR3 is TGTGCCAGTAGTATGGACAGGGGGCTCGGTGAAGCTTTCTTT.

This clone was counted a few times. The CDR3 coding sequence is TGTGCCACCGGGACAGGGATCCAAGAGACCCAGTACTTC. Its translation is CATGTGIQETQYF. J is TRBJ2-5 and V is TRBV27, with 9 bases lining up with TRBD1. Germline V CDR1 and CDR2: MNHEY, SMNVEV (reference sequence). The CDR3 covers 13 residues. With V trimmed by 10 bases and J by 1 base, 4 bases remained unmatched.

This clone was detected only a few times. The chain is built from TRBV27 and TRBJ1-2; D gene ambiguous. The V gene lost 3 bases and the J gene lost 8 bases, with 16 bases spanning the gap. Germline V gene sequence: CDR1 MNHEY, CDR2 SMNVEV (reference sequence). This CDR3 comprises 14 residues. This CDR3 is CASSFTSGVEGYTF. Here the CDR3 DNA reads TGTGCCAGCAGTTTCACTTCCGGGGTGGAGGGCTACACCTTC.

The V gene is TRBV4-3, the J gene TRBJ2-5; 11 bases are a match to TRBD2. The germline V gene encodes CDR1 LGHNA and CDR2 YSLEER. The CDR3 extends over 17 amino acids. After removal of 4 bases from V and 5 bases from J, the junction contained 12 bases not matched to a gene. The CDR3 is CASSPDFSGGASETQYF. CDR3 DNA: TGCGCCAGCAGCCCGGACTTTAGCGGGGGGGCCTCGGAGACCCAGTACTTC.

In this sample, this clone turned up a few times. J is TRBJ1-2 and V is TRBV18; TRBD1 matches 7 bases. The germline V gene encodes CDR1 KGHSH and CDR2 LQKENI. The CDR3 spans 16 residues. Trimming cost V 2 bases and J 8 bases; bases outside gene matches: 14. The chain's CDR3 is CASSPIPTGTVHGYTF. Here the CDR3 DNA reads TGTGCCAGCTCACCAATCCCGACAGGGACGGTACACGGCTACACCTTC.

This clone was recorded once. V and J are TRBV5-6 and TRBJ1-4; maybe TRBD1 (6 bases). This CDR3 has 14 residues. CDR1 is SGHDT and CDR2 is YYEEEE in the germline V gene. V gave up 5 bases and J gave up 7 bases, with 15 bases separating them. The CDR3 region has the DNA TGTGCCAGCAGTTACGGGGGGCTGGGTGAAAAACTGTTTTTT. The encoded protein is CASSYGGLGEKLFF.

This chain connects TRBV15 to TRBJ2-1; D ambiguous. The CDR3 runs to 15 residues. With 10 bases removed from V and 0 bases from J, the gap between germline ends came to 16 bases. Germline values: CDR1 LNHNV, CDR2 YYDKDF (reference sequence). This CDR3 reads CAIEENPSSYNEQFF. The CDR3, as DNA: TGTGCCATTGAGGAGAACCCAAGCTCCTACAATGAGCAGTTCTTC.

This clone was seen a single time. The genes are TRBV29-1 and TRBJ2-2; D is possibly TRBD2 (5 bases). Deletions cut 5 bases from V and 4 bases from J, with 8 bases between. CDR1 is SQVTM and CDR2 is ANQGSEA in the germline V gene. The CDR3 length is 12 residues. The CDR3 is CSVLRGTGELFF. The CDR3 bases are TGCAGCGTTCTACGGGGCACCGGGGAGCTGTTTTTT.

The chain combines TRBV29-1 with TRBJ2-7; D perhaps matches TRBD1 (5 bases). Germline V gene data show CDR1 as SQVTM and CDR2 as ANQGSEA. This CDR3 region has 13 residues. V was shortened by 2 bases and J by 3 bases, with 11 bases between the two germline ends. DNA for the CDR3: TGCAGCGTTGAATCGAGCAGGGACTACGAGCAGTACTTC. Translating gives CSVESSRDYEQYF.

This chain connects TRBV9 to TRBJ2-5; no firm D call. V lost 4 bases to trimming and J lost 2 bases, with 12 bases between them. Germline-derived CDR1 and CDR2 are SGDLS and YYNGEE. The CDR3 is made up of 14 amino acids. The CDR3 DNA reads TGTGCCAGCAGCACCCATGACAAACAAGAGACCCAGTACTTC. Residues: CASSTHDKQETQYF.

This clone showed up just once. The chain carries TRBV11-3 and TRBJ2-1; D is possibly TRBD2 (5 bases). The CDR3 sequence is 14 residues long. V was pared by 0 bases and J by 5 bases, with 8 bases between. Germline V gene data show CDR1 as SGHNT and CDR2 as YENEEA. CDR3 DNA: TGTGCCAGCAGCTTAGATCAGCGGAACAATGAGCAGTTCTTC. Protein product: CASSLDQRNNEQFF. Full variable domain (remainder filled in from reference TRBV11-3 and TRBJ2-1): EAGVVQSPRYKIIEKKQPVAFWCNPISGHNTLYWYLQNLGQGPELLIRYENEEAVDDSQLPKDRFSAERLKGVDSTLKIQPAELGDSAVYLCASSLDQRNNEQFFGPGTRLTVL.

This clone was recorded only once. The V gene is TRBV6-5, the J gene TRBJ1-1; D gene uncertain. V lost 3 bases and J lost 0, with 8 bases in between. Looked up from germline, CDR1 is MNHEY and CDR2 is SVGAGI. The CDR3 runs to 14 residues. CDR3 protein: CASSYSGMNTEAFF. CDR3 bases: TGTGCCAGCAGTTATTCAGGAATGAACACTGAAGCTTTCTTT.

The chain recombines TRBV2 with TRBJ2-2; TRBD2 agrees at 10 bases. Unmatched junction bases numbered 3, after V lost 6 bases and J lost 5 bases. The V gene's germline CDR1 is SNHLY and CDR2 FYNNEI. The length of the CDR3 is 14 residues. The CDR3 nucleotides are TGTGCCAGCAGCAGCGGGAGGGGTACCGGGGAGCTGTTTTTT. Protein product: CASSSGRGTGELFF.